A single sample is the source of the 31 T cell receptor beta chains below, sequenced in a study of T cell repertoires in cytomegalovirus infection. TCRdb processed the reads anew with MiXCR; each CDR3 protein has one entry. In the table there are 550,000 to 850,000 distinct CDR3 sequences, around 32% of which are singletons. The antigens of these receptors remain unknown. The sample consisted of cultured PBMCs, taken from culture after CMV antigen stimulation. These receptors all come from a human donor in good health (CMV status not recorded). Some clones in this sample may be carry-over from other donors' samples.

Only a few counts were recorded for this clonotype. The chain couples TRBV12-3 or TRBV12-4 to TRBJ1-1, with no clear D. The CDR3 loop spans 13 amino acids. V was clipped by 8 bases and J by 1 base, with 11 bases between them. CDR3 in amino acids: CASLGRTNTEAFF. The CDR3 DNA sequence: TGTGCCAGCCTAGGACGGACGAACACTGAAGCTTTCTTT.

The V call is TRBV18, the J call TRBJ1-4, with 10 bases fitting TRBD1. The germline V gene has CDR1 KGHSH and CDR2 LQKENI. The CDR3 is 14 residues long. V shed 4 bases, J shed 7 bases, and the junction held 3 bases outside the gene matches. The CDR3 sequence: CASSRGQGGEKLFF. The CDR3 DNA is TGTGCCAGCTCACGAGGACAGGGGGGTGAAAAACTGTTTTTT.

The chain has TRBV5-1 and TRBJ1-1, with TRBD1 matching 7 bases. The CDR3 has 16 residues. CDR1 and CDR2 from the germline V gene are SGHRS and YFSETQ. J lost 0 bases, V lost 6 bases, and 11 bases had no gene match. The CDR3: CASKQTPDRVNTEAFF. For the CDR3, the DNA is TGCGCCAGCAAACAAACCCCTGACAGGGTGAACACTGAAGCTTTCTTT. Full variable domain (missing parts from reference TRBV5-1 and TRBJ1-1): KAGVTQTPRYLIKTRGQQVTLSCSPISGHRSVSWYQQTPGQGLQFLFEYFSETQRNKGNFPGRFSGRQFSNSRSEMNVSTLELGDSALYLCASKQTPDRVNTEAFFGQGTRLTVV.

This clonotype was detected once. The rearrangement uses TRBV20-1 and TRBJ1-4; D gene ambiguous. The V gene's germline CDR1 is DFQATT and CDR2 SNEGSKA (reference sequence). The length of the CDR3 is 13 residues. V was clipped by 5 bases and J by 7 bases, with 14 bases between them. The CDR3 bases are TGCAGTGCTCCGGACCGAACAAGTGAAAAACTGTTTTTT. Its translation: CSAPDRTSEKLFF.

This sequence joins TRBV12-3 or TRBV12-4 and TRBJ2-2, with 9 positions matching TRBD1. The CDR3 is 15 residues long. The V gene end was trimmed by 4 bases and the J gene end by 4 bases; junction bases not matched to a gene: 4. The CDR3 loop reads CASSSRDRVTGELFF. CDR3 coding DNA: TGTGCCAGCAGTTCCCGGGACAGGGTCACCGGGGAGCTGTTTTTT.

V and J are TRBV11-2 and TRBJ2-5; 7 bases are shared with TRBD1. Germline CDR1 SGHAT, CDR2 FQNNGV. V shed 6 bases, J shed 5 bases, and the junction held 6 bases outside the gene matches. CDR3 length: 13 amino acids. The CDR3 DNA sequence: TGTGCCAGCAGGACAGGGAATTTGGAGACCCAGTACTTC. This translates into CASRTGNLETQYF.

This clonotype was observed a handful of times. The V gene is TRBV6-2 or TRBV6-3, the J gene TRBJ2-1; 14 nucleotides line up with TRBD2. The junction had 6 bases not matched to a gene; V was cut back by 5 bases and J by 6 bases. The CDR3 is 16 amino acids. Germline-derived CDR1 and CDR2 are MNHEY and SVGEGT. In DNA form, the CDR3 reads TGTGCCAGCAGTCACCAGACTAGCGGGAGGGCCAATGAGCAGTTCTTC. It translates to CASSHQTSGRANEQFF.

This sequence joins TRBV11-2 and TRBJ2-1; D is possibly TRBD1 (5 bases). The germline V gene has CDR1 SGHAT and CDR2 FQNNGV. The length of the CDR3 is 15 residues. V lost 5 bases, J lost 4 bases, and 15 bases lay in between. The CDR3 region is CASSPTDRAYNEQFF. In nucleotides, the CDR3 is TGTGCCAGCAGCCCGACAGACCGAGCATACAATGAGCAGTTCTTC. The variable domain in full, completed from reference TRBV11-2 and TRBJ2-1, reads EAGVAQSPRYKIIEKRQSVAFWCNPISGHATLYWYQQILGQGPKLLIQFQNNGVVDDSQLPKDRFSAERLKGVDSTLKIQPAKLEDSAVYLCASSPTDRAYNEQFFGPGTRLTVL.

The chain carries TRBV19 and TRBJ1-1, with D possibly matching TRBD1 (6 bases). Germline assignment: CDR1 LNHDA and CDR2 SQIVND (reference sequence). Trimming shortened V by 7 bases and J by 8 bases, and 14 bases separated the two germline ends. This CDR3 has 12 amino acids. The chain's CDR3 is CASTKRGGEAFF. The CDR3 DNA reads TGTGCCAGTACCAAGAGAGGGGGGGAAGCTTTCTTT.

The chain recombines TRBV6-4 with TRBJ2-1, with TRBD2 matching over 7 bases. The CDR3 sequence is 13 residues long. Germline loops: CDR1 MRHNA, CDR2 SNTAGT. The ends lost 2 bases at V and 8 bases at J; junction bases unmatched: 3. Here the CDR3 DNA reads TGTGCCAGCAGTGACCTCGCGGGAGATGAGCAGTTCTTC. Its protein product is CASSDLAGDEQFF.

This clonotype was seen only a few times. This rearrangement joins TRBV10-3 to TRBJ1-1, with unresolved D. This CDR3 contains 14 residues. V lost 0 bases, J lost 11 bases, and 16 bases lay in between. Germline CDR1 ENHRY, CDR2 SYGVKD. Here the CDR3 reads CAISESEPRYKAFF. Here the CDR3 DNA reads TGTGCCATCAGTGAGTCGGAACCGAGGTACAAGGCTTTCTTT.

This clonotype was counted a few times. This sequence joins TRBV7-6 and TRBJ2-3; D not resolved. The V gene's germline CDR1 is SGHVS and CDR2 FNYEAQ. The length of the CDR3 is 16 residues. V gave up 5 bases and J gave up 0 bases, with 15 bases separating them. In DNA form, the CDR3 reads TGTGCCAGCAGCATTCAACCGACACCTAGCACAGATACGCAGTATTTT. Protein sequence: CASSIQPTPSTDTQYF. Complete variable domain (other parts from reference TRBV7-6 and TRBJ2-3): GAGVSQSPRYKVTKRGQDVALRCDPISGHVSLYWYRQALGQGPEFLTYFNYEAQQDKSGLPNDRFSAERPEGSISTLTIQRTEQRDSAMYRCASSIQPTPSTDTQYFGPGTRLTVL.

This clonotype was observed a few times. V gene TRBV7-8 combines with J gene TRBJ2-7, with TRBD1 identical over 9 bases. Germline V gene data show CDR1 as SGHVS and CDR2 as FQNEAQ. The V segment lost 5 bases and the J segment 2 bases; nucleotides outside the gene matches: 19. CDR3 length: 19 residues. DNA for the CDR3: TGTGCCAGCAGCGGCCAACCGTCGGGACAGGGAATAGTAACCTACGAGCAGTACTTC. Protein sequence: CASSGQPSGQGIVTYEQYF.

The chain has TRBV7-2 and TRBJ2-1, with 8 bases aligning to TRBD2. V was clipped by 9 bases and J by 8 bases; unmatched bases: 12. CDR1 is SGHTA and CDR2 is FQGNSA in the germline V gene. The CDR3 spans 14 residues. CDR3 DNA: TGTGCCAGGAGCCCCGGGACTAGTATCTATGAGCAGTTCTTC. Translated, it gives CARSPGTSIYEQFF. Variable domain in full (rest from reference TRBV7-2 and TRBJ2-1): GAGVSQSPSNKVTEKGKDVELRCDPISGHTALYWYRQSLGQGLEFLIYFQGNSAPDKSGLPSDRFSAERTGGSVSTLTIQRTQQEDSAVYLCARSPGTSIYEQFFGPGTRLTVL.

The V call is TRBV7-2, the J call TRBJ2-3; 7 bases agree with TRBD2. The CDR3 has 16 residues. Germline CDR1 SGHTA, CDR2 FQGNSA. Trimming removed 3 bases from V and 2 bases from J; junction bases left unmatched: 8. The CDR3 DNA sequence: TGTGCCAGCAGCTTTATCGCGGGGGTTGTCACAGATACGCAGTATTTT. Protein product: CASSFIAGVVTDTQYF.

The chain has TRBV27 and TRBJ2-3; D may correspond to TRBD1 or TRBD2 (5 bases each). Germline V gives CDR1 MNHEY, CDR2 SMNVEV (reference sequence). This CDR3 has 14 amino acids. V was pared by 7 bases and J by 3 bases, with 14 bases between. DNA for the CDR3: TGTGCCAGCATCGGGGCTTTTGGAACAGATACGCAGTATTTT. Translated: CASIGAFGTDTQYF.

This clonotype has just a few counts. CDR3 loop: CASSGFHNQPQHF. Written as DNA, the CDR3 is TGTGCCAGCAGCGGATTCCACAATCAGCCCCAGCATTTT. The genes are TRBV7-2 and TRBJ1-5; unclear D gene. V lost 5 bases and J 3 bases, leaving 8 bases between the germline ends. Germline V gene sequence: CDR1 SGHTA, CDR2 FQGNSA. This CDR3 has 13 residues.

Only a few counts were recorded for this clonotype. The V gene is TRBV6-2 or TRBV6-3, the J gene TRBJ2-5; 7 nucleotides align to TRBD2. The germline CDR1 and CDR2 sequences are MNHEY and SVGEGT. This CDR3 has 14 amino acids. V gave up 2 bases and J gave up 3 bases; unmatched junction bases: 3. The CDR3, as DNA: TGTGCCAGCAGTTACGACCTAGCGGAAGAGACCCAGTACTTC. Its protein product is CASSYDLAEETQYF.

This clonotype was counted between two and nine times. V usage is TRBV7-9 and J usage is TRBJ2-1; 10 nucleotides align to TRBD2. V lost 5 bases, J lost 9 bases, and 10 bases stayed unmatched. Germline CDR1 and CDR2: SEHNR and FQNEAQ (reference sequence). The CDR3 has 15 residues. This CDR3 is CASSQTGLASAEQFF. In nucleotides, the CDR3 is TGTGCCAGCAGCCAAACGGGACTAGCGTCGGCTGAGCAGTTCTTC.

Here the CDR3 DNA reads TGTGCCAGCAGGACGGGCCGACGGGGGCTCCGGTCCGGGGCCAACGTCCTGACTTTC. It encodes CASRTGRRGLRSGANVLTF. The chain recombines TRBV12-3 or TRBV12-4 with TRBJ2-6; D is tentatively TRBD1 or TRBD2 (6 bases each). Deletions cut 6 bases from V and 4 bases from J, with 25 bases between. The CDR3 spans 19 residues.

The CDR3 DNA follows: TGCAGTGCTAGAGATAGGGTAGGCCAAGAGACCCAGTACTTC. Protein product: CSARDRVGQETQYF. V gene TRBV20-1 combines with J gene TRBJ2-5, with D hard to call. CDR1 DFQATT and CDR2 SNEGSKA come from the germline V gene (reference sequence). V lost 0 bases, J lost 1 base, and 9 bases lay in between. The CDR3 is made up of 14 amino acids.

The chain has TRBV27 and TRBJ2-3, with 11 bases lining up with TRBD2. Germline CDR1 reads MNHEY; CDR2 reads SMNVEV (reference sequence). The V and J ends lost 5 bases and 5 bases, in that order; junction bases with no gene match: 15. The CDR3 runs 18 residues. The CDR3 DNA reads TGTGCCAGCAGTCCGCGGTCAGTGACTAGCGGGAACCTAGATACGCAGTATTTT. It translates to CASSPRSVTSGNLDTQYF.

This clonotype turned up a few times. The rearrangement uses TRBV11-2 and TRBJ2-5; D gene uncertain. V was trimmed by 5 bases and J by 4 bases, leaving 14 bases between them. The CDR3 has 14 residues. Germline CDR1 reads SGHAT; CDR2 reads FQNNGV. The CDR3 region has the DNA TGTGCCAGCAGCCCCCGTTGGGCCCGAGAGACCCAGTACTTC. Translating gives CASSPRWARETQYF.

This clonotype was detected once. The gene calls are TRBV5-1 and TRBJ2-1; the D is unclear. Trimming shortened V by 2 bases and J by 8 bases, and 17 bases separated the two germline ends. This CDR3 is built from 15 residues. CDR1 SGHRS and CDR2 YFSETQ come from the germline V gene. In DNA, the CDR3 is TGCGCCAGCAGCTTCTGGGTTCAGGCCGTCGATGAGCAGTTCTTC. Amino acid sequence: CASSFWVQAVDEQFF.

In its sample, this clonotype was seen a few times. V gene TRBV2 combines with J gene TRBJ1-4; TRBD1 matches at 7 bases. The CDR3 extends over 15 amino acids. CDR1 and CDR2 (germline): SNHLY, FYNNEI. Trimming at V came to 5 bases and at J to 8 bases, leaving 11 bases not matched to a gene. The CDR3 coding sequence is TGTGCCAGCAGTACTCGGACAGGCGGGAGCGAAAAACTGTTTTTT. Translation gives CASSTRTGGSEKLFF.

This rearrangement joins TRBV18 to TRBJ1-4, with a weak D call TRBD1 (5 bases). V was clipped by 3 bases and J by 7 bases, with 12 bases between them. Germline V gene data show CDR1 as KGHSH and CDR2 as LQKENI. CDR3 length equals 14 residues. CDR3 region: CASSPPGLREKLFF. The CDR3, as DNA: TGTGCCAGCTCACCCCCGGGACTTCGTGAAAAACTGTTTTTT.

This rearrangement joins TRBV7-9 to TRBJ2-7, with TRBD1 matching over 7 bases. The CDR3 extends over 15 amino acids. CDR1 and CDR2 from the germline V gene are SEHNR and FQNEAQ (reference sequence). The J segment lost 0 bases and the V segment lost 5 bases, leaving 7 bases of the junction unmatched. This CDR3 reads CASSRTGESSYEQYF. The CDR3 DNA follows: TGTGCCAGCAGCCGCACAGGGGAAAGCTCCTACGAGCAGTACTTC.

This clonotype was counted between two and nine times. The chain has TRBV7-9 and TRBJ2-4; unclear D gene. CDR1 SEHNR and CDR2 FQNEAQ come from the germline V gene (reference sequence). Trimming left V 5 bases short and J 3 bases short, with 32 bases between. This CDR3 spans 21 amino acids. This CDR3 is CASSIGQKPVKGRIGKNIQYF. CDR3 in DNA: TGTGCCAGCAGCATAGGGCAGAAGCCCGTCAAGGGTCGGATAGGCAAAAACATTCAGTACTTC.

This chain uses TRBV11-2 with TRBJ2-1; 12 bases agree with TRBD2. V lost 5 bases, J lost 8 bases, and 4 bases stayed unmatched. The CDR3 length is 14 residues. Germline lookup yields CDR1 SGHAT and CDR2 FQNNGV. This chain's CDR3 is CASSGGLAGHEQFF. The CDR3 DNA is TGTGCCAGCAGCGGGGGACTAGCGGGTCATGAGCAGTTCTTC.

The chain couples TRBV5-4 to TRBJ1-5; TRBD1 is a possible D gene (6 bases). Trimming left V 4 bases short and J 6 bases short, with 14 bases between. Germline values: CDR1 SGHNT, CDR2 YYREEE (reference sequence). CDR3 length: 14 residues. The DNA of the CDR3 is TGTGCCAGCAGCGTACAGGGAACGGTTCAGCCCCAGCATTTT. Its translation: CASSVQGTVQPQHF.

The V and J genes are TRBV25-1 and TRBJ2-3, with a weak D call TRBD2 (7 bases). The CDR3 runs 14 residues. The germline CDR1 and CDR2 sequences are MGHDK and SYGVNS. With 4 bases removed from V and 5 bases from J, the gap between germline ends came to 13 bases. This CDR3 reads CASSVAGAQDTQYF. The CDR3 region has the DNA TGTGCCAGCAGTGTTGCGGGGGCCCAAGATACGCAGTATTTT.